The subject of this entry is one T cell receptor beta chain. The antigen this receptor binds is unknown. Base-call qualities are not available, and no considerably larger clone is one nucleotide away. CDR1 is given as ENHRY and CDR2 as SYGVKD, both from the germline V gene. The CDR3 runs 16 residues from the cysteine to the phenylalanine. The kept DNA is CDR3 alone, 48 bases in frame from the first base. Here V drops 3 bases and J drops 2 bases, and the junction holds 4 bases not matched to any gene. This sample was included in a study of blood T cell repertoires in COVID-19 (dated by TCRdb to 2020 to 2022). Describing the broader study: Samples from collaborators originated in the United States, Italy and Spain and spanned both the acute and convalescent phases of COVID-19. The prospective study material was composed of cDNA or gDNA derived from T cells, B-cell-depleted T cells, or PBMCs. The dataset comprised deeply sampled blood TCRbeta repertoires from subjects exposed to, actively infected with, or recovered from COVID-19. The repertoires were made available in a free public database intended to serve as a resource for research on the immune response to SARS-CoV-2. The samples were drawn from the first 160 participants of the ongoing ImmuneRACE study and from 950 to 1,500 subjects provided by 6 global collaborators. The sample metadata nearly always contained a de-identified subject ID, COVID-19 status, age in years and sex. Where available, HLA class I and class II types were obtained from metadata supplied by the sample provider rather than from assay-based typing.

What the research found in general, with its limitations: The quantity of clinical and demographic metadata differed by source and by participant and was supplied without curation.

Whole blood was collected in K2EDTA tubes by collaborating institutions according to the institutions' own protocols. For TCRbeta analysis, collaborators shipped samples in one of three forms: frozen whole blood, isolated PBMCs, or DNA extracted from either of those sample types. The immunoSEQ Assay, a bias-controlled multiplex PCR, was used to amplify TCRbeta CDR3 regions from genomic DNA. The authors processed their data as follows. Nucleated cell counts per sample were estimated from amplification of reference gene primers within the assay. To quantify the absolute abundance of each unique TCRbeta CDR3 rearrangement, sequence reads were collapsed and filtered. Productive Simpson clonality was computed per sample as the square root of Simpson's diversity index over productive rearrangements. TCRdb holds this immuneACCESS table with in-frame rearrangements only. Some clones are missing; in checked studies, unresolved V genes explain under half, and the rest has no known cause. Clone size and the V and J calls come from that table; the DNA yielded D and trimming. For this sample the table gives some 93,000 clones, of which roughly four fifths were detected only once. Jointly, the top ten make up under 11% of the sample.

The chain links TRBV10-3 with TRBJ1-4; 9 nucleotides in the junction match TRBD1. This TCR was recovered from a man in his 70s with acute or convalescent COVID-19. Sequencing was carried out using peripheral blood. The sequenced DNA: TGTGCCATCAGTGACCCGGGACAGGGTACTAATGAAAAACTGTTTTTT. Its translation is CAISDPGQGTNEKLFF.